This T cell receptor (beta chain) was identified in a study of T-cell reconstitution after alpha-beta-depleted transplantation in children. TCRbeta library construction was performed incorporating unique molecular identifiers. In TCRdb, the PCR reads were re-called with MiXCR into one record per CDR3 protein. The sample yields about 580,000 distinct CDR3 sequences, roughly 23% seen once. The receptor's source is a boy younger than two who had a stem cell transplant for acute myeloid leukemia, so the T cells may come from the graft donor. Sequencing used PBMCs, mostly from graft donor cells, obtained 360 days after TCRalphabeta/CD19-depleted stem cell transplant.

The CDR3 bases are TGTGCCAGCAGTGAACCGGCCTCCTACGAGCAGTACTTC. As protein: CASSEPASYEQYF. The chain recombines TRBV25-1 with TRBJ2-7; D is unresolved. The CDR3 runs to 13 residues. In germline, CDR1 is MGHDK, CDR2 SYGVNS. V gave up 2 bases and J gave up 0 bases, with 5 bases separating them.